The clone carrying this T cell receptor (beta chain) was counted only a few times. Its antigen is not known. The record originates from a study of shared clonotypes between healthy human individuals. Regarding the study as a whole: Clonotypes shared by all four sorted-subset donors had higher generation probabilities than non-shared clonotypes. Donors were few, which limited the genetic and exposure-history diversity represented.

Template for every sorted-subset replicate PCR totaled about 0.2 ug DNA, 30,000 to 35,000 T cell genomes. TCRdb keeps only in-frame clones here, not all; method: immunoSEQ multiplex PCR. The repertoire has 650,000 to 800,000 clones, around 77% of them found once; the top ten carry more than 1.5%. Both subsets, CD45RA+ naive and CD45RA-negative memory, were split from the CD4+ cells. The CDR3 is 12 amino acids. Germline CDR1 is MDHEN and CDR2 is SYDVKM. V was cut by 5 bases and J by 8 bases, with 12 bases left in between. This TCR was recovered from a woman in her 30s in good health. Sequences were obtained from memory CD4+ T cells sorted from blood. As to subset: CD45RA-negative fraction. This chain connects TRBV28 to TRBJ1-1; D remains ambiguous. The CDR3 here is CASSLPVGEAFF. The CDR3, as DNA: TGTGCCAGCAGTCTCCCCGTGGGGGAAGCTTTCTTT. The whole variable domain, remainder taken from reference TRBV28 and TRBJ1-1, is DVKVTQSSRYLVKRTGEKVFLECVQDMDHENMFWYRQDPGLGLRLIYFSYDVKMKEKGDIPEGYSVSREKKERFSLILESASTNQTSMYLCASSLPVGEAFFGQGTRLTVV.